These 15 T cell receptor beta chains share one sample of origin, sequenced in a study of cytomegalovirus exposure and HLA in healthy donors. PCR was performed using 60 Vbeta and 13 Jbeta primers. Only in-frame clones appear in the TCRdb table, and some are missing; sequencing was by immunoSEQ multiplex PCR. The repertoire includes 120,000 or so clones, less than 10% of them detected once, and around 6% sits in the top ten. Sequenced: PBMCs. These receptors came from a woman aged 40 to 55 in good health and CMV-seropositive.

The chain uses TRBV12-5 and TRBJ1-2; D possibly corresponds to TRBD1 (5 bases). CDR1 and CDR2 (germline): LGHNT, FRNRAP. Trimming left V 6 bases short and J 4 bases short, with 6 bases between. The CDR3 is 11 residues long. The CDR3, as DNA: TGTGCTAGTGGCGACAGCTATGGCTACACCTTC. This codes for CASGDSYGYTF.

V is TRBV7-3 and J is TRBJ2-1; 9 nucleotides align to TRBD2. V shed 5 bases, J shed 8 bases, and the junction held 10 bases outside the gene matches. This CDR3 comprises 15 residues. From germline, CDR1 is SGHTA and CDR2 FQGTGA. As DNA, the CDR3 is TGTGCCAGCAGCCCTAGCGGGGCCGCGGGGGATGAGCAGTTCTTC. It yields the protein CASSPSGAAGDEQFF. Full variable domain (missing parts from reference TRBV7-3 and TRBJ2-1): GAGVSQTPSNKVTEKGKYVELRCDPISGHTALYWYRQSLGQGPEFLIYFQGTGAADDSGLPNDRFFAVRPEGSVSTLKIQRTERGDSAVYLCASSPSGAAGDEQFFGPGTRLTVL.

This clone was counted a few times. This sequence joins TRBV6-6 and TRBJ1-4; TRBD1 agrees at 12 bases. Germline-derived CDR1 and CDR2 are MNHNY and SVGAGI (reference sequence). V lost 4 bases and J lost 8; bases outside the gene matches: 2. The CDR3 is made up of 14 amino acids. CDR3 protein: CASSLGQGAEKLFF. CDR3 nucleotide sequence: TGTGCCAGCAGTTTGGGACAGGGGGCCGAAAAACTGTTTTTT.

The gene calls are TRBV10-3 and TRBJ2-2; 11 nucleotides align to TRBD2. CDR3 size: 15 residues. Germline-derived CDR1 and CDR2 are ENHRY and SYGVKD. The V and J ends lost 2 bases and 6 bases, in that order; junction bases with no gene match: 2. The CDR3 region is CAISEKGLAAGELFF. CDR3 sequence (DNA): TGTGCCATCAGTGAGAAGGGACTAGCGGCCGGGGAGCTGTTTTTT.

The chain carries TRBV27 and TRBJ2-3, with no clear D. Trimming removed 1 base at V and 4 bases at J, with 6 bases between. The CDR3 extends over 13 amino acids. In germline, CDR1 is MNHEY, CDR2 SMNVEV (reference sequence). This CDR3 is CASSLYRADTQYF. In DNA form, the CDR3 reads TGTGCCAGCAGTTTATACCGAGCAGATACGCAGTATTTT.

The chain couples TRBV30 to TRBJ1-1, with 8 bases aligning to TRBD1. This CDR3 contains 14 residues. Germline V gene lookup returns CDR1 GTSNPN and CDR2 SVGIG (reference sequence). CDR3 amino acids: CAFRTGRLDTEAFF. The CDR3 DNA is TGTGCATTTCGGACAGGGCGCCTCGACACTGAAGCTTTCTTT.

The table lists this clone with a few counts. The chain recombines TRBV4-1 with TRBJ2-3, with 9 nucleotides matching TRBD2. Germline values: CDR1 MGHRA, CDR2 YSYEKL. The CDR3 has 14 amino acids. The V gene end was trimmed by 6 bases and the J gene end by 6 bases; junction bases not matched to a gene: 7. CDR3 nucleotide sequence: TGCGCCAGCAGACCCAGCGGGGGGCCCGATACGCAGTATTTT. Translating it yields CASRPSGGPDTQYF.

The J gene is TRBJ1-4, the V gene TRBV19, with 9 positions matching TRBD1. V lost 7 bases to trimming and J lost 7 bases; unmatched junction nucleotides: 7. CDR3 size: 14 residues. Germline V gene data show CDR1 as LNHDA and CDR2 as SQIVND (reference sequence). The CDR3: CASTGTGNFEKLFF. The CDR3 DNA reads TGTGCCAGTACCGGGACAGGGAATTTTGAAAAACTGTTTTTT.

V is TRBV28 and J is TRBJ1-1, with D uncertain. Trimming removed 2 bases from V and 5 bases from J, with 12 bases in between. There are 14 residues in the CDR3. The V gene's germline CDR1 is MDHEN and CDR2 SYDVKM. CDR3 region: CASSLPTGGTEAFF. CDR3 DNA sequence: TGTGCCAGCAGTTTACCCACCGGAGGAACTGAAGCTTTCTTT. The variable domain in full, with the rest retrieved from reference TRBV28 and TRBJ1-1, is DVKVTQSSRYLVKRTGEKVFLECVQDMDHENMFWYRQDPGLGLRLIYFSYDVKMKEKGDIPEGYSVSREKKERFSLILESASTNQTSMYLCASSLPTGGTEAFFGQGTRLTVV.

This clone occurred a few times. This rearrangement joins TRBV9 to TRBJ2-7; 8 bases map to TRBD2. V dropped 4 bases and J dropped 0; count of bases not matched to a gene: 3. The V gene's germline CDR1 is SGDLS and CDR2 YYNGEE. The CDR3 is 14 amino acids. The CDR3 loop reads CASSTGRGSYEQYF. DNA for the CDR3: TGTGCCAGCAGCACCGGGAGGGGCTCCTACGAGCAGTACTTC.

The chain carries TRBV7-6 and TRBJ2-7; 7 nucleotides align to TRBD2. With 4 bases clipped from V and 5 bases from J, the junction kept 8 bases outside the gene matches. There are 14 residues in the CDR3. In germline, CDR1 is SGHVS, CDR2 FNYEAQ. As DNA, the CDR3 is TGTGCCAGCAGCTCTTACAGCGGGGCCGACGAGCAGTACTTC. It encodes CASSSYSGADEQYF.

The chain joins TRBV18 to TRBJ1-5, with D hard to call. The V end was cut by 6 bases, the J end by 5 bases, with 11 bases between. The germline V gene encodes CDR1 KGHSH and CDR2 LQKENI. The length of the CDR3 is 13 residues. CDR3 sequence reads: CASSPSTDQPQHF. CDR3 sequence (DNA): TGTGCCAGCTCCCCCAGCACAGATCAGCCCCAGCATTTT.

Only a few counts were recorded for this clone. The genes are TRBV11-2 and TRBJ2-5; 10 bases match TRBD2. The DNA end lines up better with TRBJ2-7; the J call may be wrong. CDR3 length: 16 amino acids. The germline gives CDR1 SGHAT, CDR2 FQNNGV. The CDR3 coding sequence is TGTGCCAGCAGCTTAGGGACTAGCGGTAACTCCTACGAGCAGTACTTC. It yields the protein CASSLGTSGNSYEQYF.

The chain carries TRBV10-2 and TRBJ2-6; D might be TRBD2 (5 bases). In germline, CDR1 is WSHSY, CDR2 SAAADI. V lost 0 bases, J lost 0 bases, and 6 bases lay in between. The CDR3 has 16 residues. In DNA, the CDR3 is TGCGCCAGCAGTGAGTCTGGGAGCTCTGGGGCCAACGTCCTGACTTTC. It is translated as CASSESGSSGANVLTF.

CDR3 region: CASSQEGTLNTGELFF. In DNA, the CDR3 is TGCGCCAGCAGCCAAGAAGGGACATTGAACACCGGGGAGCTGTTTTTT. The genes are TRBV4-1 and TRBJ2-2; D possibly corresponds to TRBD1 (6 bases). The CDR3 sequence is 16 residues long. Germline CDR1 is MGHRA and CDR2 is YSYEKL. The V gene lost 0 bases and the J gene lost 1 base, with 9 bases spanning the gap.